This T cell receptor beta chain was sequenced in a study of CD8 T cells in ankylosing spondylitis. Study observations and caveats: Certain motif variants had earlier appeared in reactive arthritis synovial fluid and blood. Seemingly distinctive of ankylosing spondylitis blood was a TCR beta motif formed by eight highly homologous variants. The authors reported significant enrichment of disease-linked clones in matched ankylosing spondylitis synovial fluid. Researchers report that disease-linked clones proved CD8+ and relatively rare in peripheral blood.

Many counts were recorded for this clonotype. Its specificity is not known. Looked up from germline, CDR1 is SGHRS and CDR2 is YFSETQ. V lost 3 bases, J lost 7 bases, and 9 bases stayed unmatched. The CDR3 consists of 15 residues. In TCRdb, the 5' RACE reads were re-called with MiXCR into one record per CDR3 protein. The repertoire holds some 250,000 distinct CDR3 sequences, with around 10% as singletons. The receptor was isolated from a male donor with ankylosing spondylitis or in good health (not recorded which). Source material: blood, either unsorted or a sorted T cell fraction (not recorded which). The genes are TRBV5-1 and TRBJ2-1, with 8 bases identical to TRBD1. The CDR3 spells CASSSLDRGGNEQFF. Here the CDR3 DNA reads TGCGCCAGCAGCTCCTTAGACAGGGGTGGGAATGAGCAGTTCTTC.